Listed below are T cell receptor beta chains from one sample, sequenced in a study of shared clonotypes between healthy human individuals. Sequencing was performed with immunoSEQ multiplex PCR; in TCRdb, only in-frame clones are kept and a portion is missing. This sample yields about 1,900,000 clones, of which about 95% are seen a single time; more than 0.95% belongs to the top ten. The sequenced sample was naive CD8+ T cells sorted from blood. Every receptor here comes from a man aged 18 to 29 in good health. The CDR3 runs from the conserved cysteine through the conserved F or W. Fields, in order: clone size, V gene, CDR3 length, D gene, J gene, CDR3 protein, CDR3 DNA. A D gene is named only where the DNA matches it firmly. Not all rows give a size; the values are once, few, many and, for expanded clones, a class.

abundance: .
v_gene: TRBV6-5
len: 15
d_gene: .
j_gene: TRBJ1-2
CDR3aa: CASSYHAGDPYGYTF
CDR3nt: TGTGCCAGCAGTTACCACGCGGGGGACCCCTATGGCTACACCTTC

abundance: .
v_gene: TRBV27
len: 15
d_gene: TRBD2
j_gene: TRBJ2-7
CDR3aa: CASSLSRSGTSEQYF
CDR3nt: TGTGCCAGCAGTTTATCAAGATCCGGGACTAGCGAGCAGTACTTC

abundance: .
v_gene: TRBV5-4
len: 17
d_gene: .
j_gene: TRBJ2-4
CDR3aa: CASSLISGGPGLNIQYF
CDR3nt: TGTGCCAGCAGCTTGATCTCCGGGGGCCCGGGGTTGAACATTCAGTACTTC

abundance: .
v_gene: TRBV11-2
len: 14
d_gene: .
j_gene: TRBJ2-7
CDR3aa: CASSLAGTLYEQYF
CDR3nt: TGTGCCAGCAGCTTAGCGGGAACGCTTTACGAGCAGTACTTC

abundance: .
v_gene: TRBV30
len: 16
d_gene: TRBD1
j_gene: TRBJ2-2
CDR3aa: CAWSVLQGRGTGELFF
CDR3nt: TGTGCCTGGAGCGTATTACAGGGGCGCGGAACCGGGGAGCTGTTTTTT

abundance: .
v_gene: TRBV4-3
len: 14
d_gene: .
j_gene: TRBJ2-3
CDR3aa: CASSPGGALDTQYF
CDR3nt: TGCGCCAGCAGCCCCGGTGGGGCTTTGGATACGCAGTATTTT

abundance: .
v_gene: TRBV27
len: 14
d_gene: .
j_gene: TRBJ2-1
CDR3aa: CASSLGAEYNEQFF
CDR3nt: TGTGCCAGCAGTTTGGGAGCGGAGTACAATGAGCAGTTCTTC

abundance: .
v_gene: TRBV15
len: 13
d_gene: .
j_gene: TRBJ2-7
CDR3aa: CATSREDTYEQYF
CDR3nt: TGTGCCACCAGCAGAGAAGACACCTACGAGCAGTACTTC

abundance: .
v_gene: TRBV27
len: 13
d_gene: TRBD1
j_gene: TRBJ2-7
CDR3aa: CASSLGTGYEQYF
CDR3nt: TGTGCCAGCAGTTTAGGGACAGGCTACGAGCAGTACTTC

abundance: .
v_gene: TRBV6-5
len: 15
d_gene: .
j_gene: TRBJ1-2
CDR3aa: CASSYFGGLGDGYTF
CDR3nt: TGTGCCAGCAGTTACTTCGGGGGCCTAGGGGATGGCTACACCTTC

abundance: .
v_gene: TRBV28
len: 15
d_gene: .
j_gene: TRBJ1-1
CDR3aa: CASSLSRKGNTEAFF
CDR3nt: TGTGCCAGCAGTTTAAGTAGAAAGGGAAACACTGAAGCTTTCTTT

abundance: .
v_gene: TRBV7-6
len: 15
d_gene: .
j_gene: TRBJ2-3
CDR3aa: CASSLSLSSTDTQYF
CDR3nt: TGTGCCAGCAGCTTATCTCTGTCGAGCACAGATACGCAGTATTTT

abundance: .
v_gene: TRBV9
len: 17
d_gene: TRBD2
j_gene: TRBJ2-2
CDR3aa: CASSVGVAGGGGGELFF
CDR3nt: TGTGCCAGCAGCGTAGGAGTAGCGGGAGGCGGTGGCGGGGAGCTGTTTTTT

abundance: .
v_gene: TRBV27
len: 16
d_gene: .
j_gene: TRBJ2-1
CDR3aa: CASSLRARELYNEQFF
CDR3nt: TGTGCCAGCAGTTTAAGGGCCAGGGAGTTATACAATGAGCAGTTCTTC

abundance: .
v_gene: TRBV7-9
len: 13
d_gene: TRBD1
j_gene: TRBJ2-7
CDR3aa: CASSAPGTDEQYF
CDR3nt: TGTGCCAGCAGCGCCCCCGGGACAGACGAGCAGTACTTC

abundance: .
v_gene: TRBV5-6
len: 13
d_gene: .
j_gene: TRBJ1-2
CDR3aa: CASSLEGGYGYTF
CDR3nt: TGTGCCAGCAGCTTGGAAGGGGGCTATGGCTACACCTTC

abundance: .
v_gene: TRBV19
len: 13
d_gene: .
j_gene: TRBJ2-7
CDR3aa: CASSIGFSYEQYF
CDR3nt: TGTGCCAGTAGTATCGGATTTTCCTACGAGCAGTACTTC

abundance: .
v_gene: TRBV28
len: 20
d_gene: TRBD1
j_gene: TRBJ2-5
CDR3aa: CASSLAIGGQGSLYQETQYF
CDR3nt: TGTGCCAGCAGTTTAGCCATTGGGGGACAGGGAAGCCTGTACCAAGAGACCCAGTACTTC

abundance: .
v_gene: TRBV6-1
len: 14
d_gene: .
j_gene: TRBJ1-5
CDR3aa: CASRSTGTPQPQHF
CDR3nt: TGTGCCAGCAGATCAACAGGGACCCCTCAGCCCCAGCATTTT

abundance: .
v_gene: TRBV11-3
len: 17
d_gene: .
j_gene: TRBJ1-4
CDR3aa: CASTHPGSLATNEKLFF
CDR3nt: TGTGCCAGCACCCACCCCGGGTCACTTGCAACTAATGAAAAACTGTTTTTT

abundance: .
v_gene: TRBV5-1
len: 15
d_gene: TRBD1
j_gene: TRBJ2-1
CDR3aa: CASSGQGAIYNEQFF
CDR3nt: TGCGCCAGCAGCGGACAGGGGGCCATCTACAATGAGCAGTTCTTC

abundance: .
v_gene: TRBV27
len: 15
d_gene: .
j_gene: TRBJ1-6
CDR3aa: CASSFSGWFNSPLHF
CDR3nt: TGTGCCAGCAGTTTTTCAGGGTGGTTCAATTCACCCCTCCACTTT

abundance: .
v_gene: TRBV11-2
len: 17
d_gene: .
j_gene: TRBJ1-6
CDR3aa: CASSLGGVGSYNSPLHF
CDR3nt: TGTGCCAGCAGCTTAGGTGGAGTAGGATCCTATAATTCACCCCTCCACTTT

abundance: .
v_gene: TRBV6-6
len: 15
d_gene: TRBD2
j_gene: TRBJ2-2
CDR3aa: CASSLGLARTGELFF
CDR3nt: TGTGCCAGCAGCCTTGGACTAGCGAGGACCGGGGAGCTGTTTTTT

abundance: .
v_gene: TRBV27
len: 15
d_gene: .
j_gene: TRBJ2-1
CDR3aa: CASSPIPRGYNEQFF
CDR3nt: TGTGCCAGCAGCCCAATCCCGCGGGGTTACAATGAGCAGTTCTTC

abundance: .
v_gene: TRBV11-2
len: 14
d_gene: .
j_gene: TRBJ2-5
CDR3aa: CASSLSTAQETQYF
CDR3nt: TGTGCCAGCAGCTTATCTACGGCCCAAGAGACCCAGTACTTC

abundance: .
v_gene: TRBV7-6
len: 17
d_gene: .
j_gene: TRBJ1-3
CDR3aa: CASSLAIGPSSGNTIYF
CDR3nt: TGTGCCAGCAGCTTAGCAATCGGTCCGAGCTCTGGAAACACCATATATTTT

abundance: .
v_gene: TRBV6-6
len: 13
d_gene: .
j_gene: TRBJ1-4
CDR3aa: CASLGQDNEKLFF
CDR3nt: TGTGCCAGCTTGGGACAAGACAATGAAAAACTGTTTTTT

abundance: .
v_gene: TRBV5-6
len: 14
d_gene: .
j_gene: TRBJ2-5
CDR3aa: CASSLQGSRETQYF
CDR3nt: TGTGCCAGCAGCTTGCAGGGTTCGCGGGAGACCCAGTACTTC

abundance: .
v_gene: TRBV30
len: 13
d_gene: .
j_gene: TRBJ2-7
CDR3aa: CAWSVLGGSEQYF
CDR3nt: TGTGCCTGGAGTGTTCTGGGGGGCAGCGAGCAGTACTTC

abundance: .
v_gene: TRBV5-1
len: 15
d_gene: .
j_gene: TRBJ1-1
CDR3aa: CASSLGGELETEAFF
CDR3nt: TGCGCCAGCAGCTTGGGTGGGGAGCTCGAGACTGAAGCTTTCTTT

abundance: .
v_gene: TRBV13
len: 16
d_gene: .
j_gene: TRBJ2-7
CDR3aa: CASSSMNEIPPYEQYF
CDR3nt: TGTGCCAGCAGCTCCATGAACGAGATACCGCCCTACGAGCAGTACTTC

abundance: few
v_gene: TRBV7-9
len: 15
d_gene: TRBD1
j_gene: TRBJ1-6
CDR3aa: CASSSATGLNSPLHF
CDR3nt: TGTGCCAGCAGCTCGGCGACAGGGCTTAATTCACCCCTCCACTTT

abundance: .
v_gene: TRBV27
len: 16
d_gene: TRBD2
j_gene: TRBJ2-3
CDR3aa: CASSLLAGGSTDTQYF
CDR3nt: TGTGCCAGCAGTTTACTAGCGGGGGGTTCCACAGATACGCAGTATTTT

abundance: .
v_gene: TRBV4-3
len: 14
d_gene: .
j_gene: TRBJ2-1
CDR3aa: CASSQGAGYNEQFF
CDR3nt: TGCGCCAGCAGCCAGGGGGCGGGTTACAATGAGCAGTTCTTC

abundance: .
v_gene: TRBV25-1
len: 15
d_gene: .
j_gene: TRBJ1-5
CDR3aa: CASSEVPDSNQPQHF
CDR3nt: TGTGCCAGCAGTGAAGTACCGGATAGCAATCAGCCCCAGCATTTT

abundance: .
v_gene: TRBV4-3
len: 15
d_gene: TRBD1
j_gene: TRBJ1-2
CDR3aa: CASSPGTGINYGYTF
CDR3nt: TGCGCCAGCAGCCCCGGGACAGGTATTAACTATGGCTACACCTTC